This is a list of T cell receptor beta chains from one sample in a study of blood T cell repertoires in COVID-19. Clones were read by immunoSEQ multiplex PCR, and TCRdb kept only the in-frame ones, dropping some. Altogether roughly 140,000 clones are present, more than 75% being singletons, with the ten largest covering around 2.1%. The specimen was peripheral blood. The receptor source for this set is a man between 65 and 85 years old with acute or convalescent COVID-19. Each CDR3 is given with its conserved first and last residue. The D gene is left open where the match is weak. Size is stated for part of the rows, as once, few or many counts, or as a class when the clone is expanded.

CASSIGRLAETQYF	TGTGCCAGCAGCATAGGGAGGTTGGCTGAGACCCAGTACTTC	TRBJ2-5	-	-	14	TRBV11-2
CASKGEETQYF	TGTGCCAGCAAAGGGGAAGAGACCCAGTACTTC	TRBJ2-5	-	few	11	TRBV2
CASSQDKGEWNEQFF	TGTGCCAGCAGCCAAGATAAGGGGGAATGGAATGAGCAGTTCTTC	TRBJ2-1	-	-	15	TRBV3-1/TRBV3-2
CATSSRTGVPYGYTF	TGTGCCACCAGCTCCCGAACAGGTGTCCCCTATGGCTACACCTTC	TRBJ1-2	-	-	15	TRBV15
CASRGGLVDADTQYF	TGTGCCAGCAGGGGGGGACTAGTTGACGCAGATACGCAGTATTTT	TRBJ2-3	TRBD2	-	15	TRBV2
CASSELGGAYEQYF	TGTGCCAGCAGTGAATTGGGAGGGGCCTACGAGCAGTACTTC	TRBJ2-7	TRBD2	-	14	TRBV25-1
CASTAGQGALNEQFF	TGTGCCTCAACGGCCGGACAGGGGGCGTTGAATGAGCAGTTCTTC	TRBJ2-1	TRBD1	-	15	TRBV19
CASSLPAGGLGTDTQYF	TGCGCCAGCAGCTTGCCAGCGGGGGGGCTTGGCACAGATACGCAGTATTTT	TRBJ2-3	TRBD2	-	17	TRBV5-1
CASSPQGAWVNTEAFF	TGTGCCAGCAGCCCGCAGGGGGCGTGGGTGAACACTGAAGCTTTCTTT	TRBJ1-1	TRBD1	-	16	TRBV28
CASSRISAGSSYEQYF	TGTGCCAGCAGTAGAATTTCAGCGGGGTCCTCCTACGAGCAGTACTTC	TRBJ2-7	TRBD2	-	16	TRBV6-2/TRBV6-3
CASSLVLADRNTDTQYF	TGCGCCAGCAGCTTGGTTTTGGCGGACAGGAACACAGATACGCAGTATTTT	TRBJ2-3	TRBD1	-	17	TRBV5-1
CASSLEAGRHSPLHF	TGTGCCAGCAGTTTAGAGGCCGGAAGGCATTCACCCCTCCACTTT	TRBJ1-6	-	-	15	TRBV27
CAISPYTTSADTQYF	TGTGCCATCAGTCCCTACACGACTAGTGCAGATACGCAGTATTTT	TRBJ2-3	-	-	15	TRBV10-3
CASSPGDMGYGYTF	TGTGCCAGCTCGCCTGGGGACATGGGGTATGGCTACACCTTC	TRBJ1-2	-	-	14	TRBV18
CASSPGQLSDTQYF	TGTGCCAGCAGCCCAGGACAATTGTCAGATACGCAGTATTTT	TRBJ2-3	-	few	14	TRBV7-9
CASSAGTGRDTQYF	TGTGCCAGCAGCGCCGGGACAGGGAGAGATACGCAGTATTTT	TRBJ2-3	TRBD1	-	14	TRBV5-8
CASSLRLAGGPGQETQYF	TGTGCCAGCAGCTTACGACTAGCGGGGGGGCCGGGTCAAGAGACCCAGTACTTC	TRBJ2-5	TRBD2	-	18	TRBV5-5
CASSRTTGGGTGELFF	TGTGCCAGCAGTCGAACAACAGGGGGCGGCACCGGGGAGCTGTTTTTT	TRBJ2-2	TRBD1	-	16	TRBV28
CASSWGRGNQPQHF	TGTGCCAGCAGCTGGGGGAGGGGGAATCAGCCCCAGCATTTT	TRBJ1-5	-	-	14	TRBV11-2
CASSLWTSGADYNEQFF	TGCGCCAGCAGCCTTTGGACTAGCGGGGCGGATTACAATGAGCAGTTCTTC	TRBJ2-1	TRBD2	once	17	TRBV5-1
CASSFMNTGELFF	TGTGCCAGCAGTTTTATGAACACCGGGGAGCTGTTTTTT	TRBJ2-2	-	-	13	TRBV27
CASSVSPGTSVHEQYF	TGTGCCAGCAGCGTCTCCCCGGGGACTAGCGTCCACGAGCAGTACTTC	TRBJ2-7	TRBD2	-	16	TRBV5-5
CASSTGTAGDGGYNEQFF	TGTGCCAGTAGTACAGGTACGGCGGGAGATGGAGGGTACAATGAGCAGTTCTTC	TRBJ2-1	TRBD2	-	18	TRBV19
CASSSQQGARTGELFF	TGTGCCAGCAGTTCCCAACAGGGGGCGCGTACCGGGGAGCTGTTTTTT	TRBJ2-2	TRBD1	few	16	TRBV6-5
CASSELGGQPQHF	TGTGCCAGCAGTGAACTCGGGGGGCAGCCCCAGCATTTT	TRBJ1-5	-	-	13	TRBV2
CASSLVTGLDEKLFF	TGCGCCAGCAGCTTGGTCACAGGGTTGGATGAAAAACTGTTTTTT	TRBJ1-4	-	-	15	TRBV5-1
CASSNNGLAGDEQYF	TGTGCCAGCAGTAACAATGGACTAGCGGGAGACGAGCAGTACTTC	TRBJ2-7	TRBD2	-	15	TRBV11-2
CASSREKYGESPLHF	TGTGCCAGCTCACGGGAGAAGTATGGGGAGTCACCCCTCCACTTT	TRBJ1-6	-	-	15	TRBV18
CSVLISYNSPLHF	TGCAGCGTTTTAATCTCCTATAATTCACCCCTCCACTTT	TRBJ1-6	-	-	13	TRBV29-1
CASSPGLGGETQYF	TGTGCCAGCAGTCCGGGACTAGGCGGGGAGACCCAGTACTTC	TRBJ2-5	TRBD2	-	14	TRBV6-2/TRBV6-3
CASELRNTIYF	TGTGCCAGCGAGTTGAGAAACACCATATATTTT	TRBJ1-3	-	-	11	TRBV10-3
CASSLDGSSYNEQFF	TGCGCCAGCAGCTTGGATGGTAGCTCCTACAATGAGCAGTTCTTC	TRBJ2-1	-	medium-sized	15	TRBV5-1
CASSPGSGVKANVLTF	TGTGCCAGCAGCCCGGGGTCCGGGGTCAAGGCCAACGTCCTGACTTTC	TRBJ2-6	-	once	16	TRBV7-2
CASSRQGNTNEKLFF	TGTGCCAGCAGTCGACAGGGAAATACTAATGAAAAACTGTTTTTT	TRBJ1-4	TRBD1	-	15	TRBV3-1/TRBV3-2
CASQRQISLSYEQYF	TGTGCCAGCCAACGACAGATTAGCCTCTCCTACGAGCAGTACTTC	TRBJ2-7	-	-	15	TRBV28
CASSQPGGKNTEAFF	TGCGCCAGCAGCCAACCTGGCGGAAAGAACACTGAAGCTTTCTTT	TRBJ1-1	-	few	15	TRBV4-1
CASSVRQGILEKLFF	TGTGCCAGCAGCGTAAGACAGGGGATCCTTGAAAAACTGTTTTTT	TRBJ1-4	TRBD1	-	15	TRBV14
CASSLAVRDTQYF	TGTGCCAGCAGTTTAGCCGTTCGAGATACGCAGTATTTT	TRBJ2-3	-	-	13	TRBV12-3/TRBV12-4
CASGRGSARSETQYF	TGTGCTAGTGGCCGCGGTTCAGCGAGGTCAGAGACCCAGTACTTC	TRBJ2-5	-	-	15	TRBV12-5
CASSPTSTNEKLFF	TGTGCCAGCTCACCAACATCAACTAATGAAAAACTGTTTTTT	TRBJ1-4	-	-	14	TRBV18
CASSQTGGGNEQFF	TGTGCCAGTAGTCAGACAGGGGGTGGCAATGAGCAGTTCTTC	TRBJ2-1	TRBD1	-	14	TRBV19
CASSESRAGANVLTF	TGTGCCAGCAGTGAATCGAGGGCTGGGGCCAACGTCCTGACTTTC	TRBJ2-6	-	-	15	TRBV6-1
CASSPPRGSEQYF	TGTGCCAGCAGCCCCCCTCGAGGGAGCGAGCAGTACTTC	TRBJ2-7	-	few	13	TRBV21-1
CASSQGTGEETQYF	TGTGCCAGCAGCCAGGGGACAGGGGAAGAGACCCAGTACTTC	TRBJ2-5	TRBD1	-	14	TRBV3-1/TRBV3-2
CASSEVAGARYEQYF	TGTGCCAGCAGTGAGGTAGCGGGAGCCCGATACGAGCAGTACTTC	TRBJ2-7	TRBD2	-	15	TRBV6-4
CASSPSTGSPYGYTF	TGTGCCAGCAGCCCCTCAACCGGGTCTCCCTATGGCTACACCTTC	TRBJ1-2	-	-	15	TRBV11-2
CASSLSRGTHEKLFF	TGTGCCAGCAGTTTATCAAGGGGGACGCATGAAAAACTGTTTTTT	TRBJ1-4	-	-	15	TRBV28
CAWSVHLGGYGYTF	TGTGCCTGGAGTGTACACTTGGGAGGCTATGGCTACACCTTC	TRBJ1-2	-	few	14	TRBV30
CAIRDVQGDGYTF	TGTGCCATCAGGGACGTACAGGGAGATGGCTACACCTTC	TRBJ1-2	-	-	13	TRBV10-3
CASSFAQTDTQYF	TGTGCCAGCAGCTTCGCCCAGACAGATACGCAGTATTTT	TRBJ2-3	-	-	13	TRBV7-8
CASSQAVRDSGGYTF	TGTGCCAGCAGCCAAGCTGTTCGGGACAGTGGCGGCTACACCTTC	TRBJ1-2	TRBD1	once	15	TRBV14